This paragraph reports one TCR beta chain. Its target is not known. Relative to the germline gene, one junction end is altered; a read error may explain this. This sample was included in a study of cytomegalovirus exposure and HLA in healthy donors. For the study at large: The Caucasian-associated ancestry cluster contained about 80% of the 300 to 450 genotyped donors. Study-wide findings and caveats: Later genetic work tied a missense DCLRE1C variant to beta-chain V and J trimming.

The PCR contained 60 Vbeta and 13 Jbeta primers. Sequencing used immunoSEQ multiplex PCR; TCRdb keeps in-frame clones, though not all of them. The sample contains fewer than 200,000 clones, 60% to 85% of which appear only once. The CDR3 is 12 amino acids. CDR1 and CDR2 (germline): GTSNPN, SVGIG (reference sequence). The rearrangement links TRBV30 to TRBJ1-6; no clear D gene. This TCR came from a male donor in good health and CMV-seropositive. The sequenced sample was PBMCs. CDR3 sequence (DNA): TGTGCCTGGAGTGTACAAAGAGGGTCCCGATATTTT. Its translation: CAWSVQRGSRYF.